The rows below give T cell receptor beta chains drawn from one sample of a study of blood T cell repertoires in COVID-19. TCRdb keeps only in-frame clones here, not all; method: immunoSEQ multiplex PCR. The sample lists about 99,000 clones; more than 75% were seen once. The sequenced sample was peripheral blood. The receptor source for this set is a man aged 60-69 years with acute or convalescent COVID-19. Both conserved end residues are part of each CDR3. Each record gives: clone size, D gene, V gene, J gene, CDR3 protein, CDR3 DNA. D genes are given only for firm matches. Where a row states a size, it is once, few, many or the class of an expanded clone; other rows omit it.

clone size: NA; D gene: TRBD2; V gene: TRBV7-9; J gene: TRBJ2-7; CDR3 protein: CASSFGAGRSYEQYF; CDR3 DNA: TGTGCCAGCAGCTTTGGAGCGGGGAGGTCCTACGAGCAGTACTTC
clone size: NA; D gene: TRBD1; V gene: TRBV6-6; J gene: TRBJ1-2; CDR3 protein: CASSRDSSDGYTF; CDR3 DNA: TGTGCCAGCAGCCGGGACAGCTCCGATGGCTACACCTTC
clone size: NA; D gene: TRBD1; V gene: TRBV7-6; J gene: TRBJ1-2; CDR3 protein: CASSSRTGYYGYTF; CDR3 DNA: TGTGCCAGCAGCTCGCGGACAGGGTACTATGGCTACACCTTC
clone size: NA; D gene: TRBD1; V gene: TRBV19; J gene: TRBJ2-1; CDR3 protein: CASSRTGVLYNEQFF; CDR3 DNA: TGTGCCAGTAGTCGGACAGGGGTACTCTACAATGAGCAGTTCTTC
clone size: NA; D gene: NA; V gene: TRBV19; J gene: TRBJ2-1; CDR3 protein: CASSIRRLVEGNEQFF; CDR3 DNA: TGTGCCAGTAGTATACGCCGTCTCGTAGAGGGCAATGAGCAGTTCTTC
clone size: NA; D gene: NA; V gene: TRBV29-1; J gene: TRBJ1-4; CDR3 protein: CSVGLDSRLFF; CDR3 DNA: TGCAGCGTTGGCTTGGACAGTAGACTGTTTTTT
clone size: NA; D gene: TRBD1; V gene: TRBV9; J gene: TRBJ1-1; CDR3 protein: CASSARQGKALEAFF; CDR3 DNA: TGTGCCAGCAGCGCCAGACAGGGAAAGGCCTTGGAAGCTTTCTTT
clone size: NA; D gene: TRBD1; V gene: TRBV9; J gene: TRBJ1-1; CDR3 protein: CASSAGQGVPEAFF; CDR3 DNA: TGTGCCAGCAGCGCCGGACAGGGTGTACCTGAAGCTTTCTTT
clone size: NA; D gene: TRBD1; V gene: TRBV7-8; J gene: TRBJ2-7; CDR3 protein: CASSQRLGRGYEQYF; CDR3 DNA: TGTGCCAGCAGCCAACGGTTGGGCAGGGGGTACGAGCAGTACTTC
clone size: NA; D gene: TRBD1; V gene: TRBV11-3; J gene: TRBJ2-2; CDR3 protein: CASRTPGQGPTGELFF; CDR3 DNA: TGTGCCAGCAGAACCCCGGGACAGGGGCCCACCGGGGAGCTGTTTTTT
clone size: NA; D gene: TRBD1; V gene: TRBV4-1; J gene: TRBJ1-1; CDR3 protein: CASSQVPFRGQGTTEAFF; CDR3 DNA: TGCGCCAGCAGCCAAGTTCCATTCCGAGGACAGGGGACCACTGAAGCTTTCTTT
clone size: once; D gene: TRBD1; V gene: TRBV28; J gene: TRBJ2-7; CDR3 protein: CASRTPGQGSYEQYF; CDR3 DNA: TGTGCCAGCAGGACGCCGGGACAGGGGTCCTACGAGCAGTACTTC
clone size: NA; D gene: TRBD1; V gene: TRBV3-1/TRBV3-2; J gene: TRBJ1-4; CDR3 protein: CASTLQGAGEKLFF; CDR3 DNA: TGTGCCAGCACCCTACAGGGGGCGGGGGAAAAACTGTTTTTT
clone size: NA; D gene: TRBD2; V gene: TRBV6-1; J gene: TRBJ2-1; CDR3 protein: CASSALGGLAGGLNEQFF; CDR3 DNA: TGTGCCAGCAGTGCCCTGGGGGGTCTAGCGGGAGGGCTCAATGAGCAGTTCTTC
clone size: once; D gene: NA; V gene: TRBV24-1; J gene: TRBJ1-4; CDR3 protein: CATSQGWDEKLFF; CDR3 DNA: TGTGCCACCAGTCAGGGGTGGGATGAAAAACTGTTTTTT
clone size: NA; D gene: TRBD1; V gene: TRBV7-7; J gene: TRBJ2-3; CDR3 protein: CASSLGGASSTDTQYF; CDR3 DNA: TGTGCTAGCAGCTTAGGGGGCGCCAGCTCCACAGATACGCAGTATTTT
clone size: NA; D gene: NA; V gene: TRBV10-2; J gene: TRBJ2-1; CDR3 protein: CASSGRGGQGPHEQFF; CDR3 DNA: TGCGCCAGCAGTGGCCGGGGGGGACAGGGACCCCATGAGCAGTTCTTC
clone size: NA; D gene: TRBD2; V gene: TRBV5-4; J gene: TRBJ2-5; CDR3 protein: CASSLASGGRETQYF; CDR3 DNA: TGTGCCAGCAGCTTGGCGTCGGGAGGAAGGGAGACCCAGTACTTC
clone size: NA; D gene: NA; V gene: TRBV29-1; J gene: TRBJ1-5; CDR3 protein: CSVDEGAGNQPQHF; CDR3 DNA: TGCAGCGTTGATGAGGGCGCGGGCAATCAGCCCCAGCATTTT
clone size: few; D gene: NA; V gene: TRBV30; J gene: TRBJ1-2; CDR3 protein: CAWIQPHYGYTF; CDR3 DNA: TGTGCCTGGATACAGCCTCATTATGGCTACACCTTC
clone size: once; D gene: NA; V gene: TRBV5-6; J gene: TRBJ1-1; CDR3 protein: CASSSAGMRTEAFF; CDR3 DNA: TGTGCCAGCAGCTCGGCAGGGATGAGGACTGAAGCTTTCTTT